The T cell receptor beta chain described here comes from a study of blood T cell repertoires in COVID-19. Looked up from germline, CDR1 is SQVTM and CDR2 is ANQGSEA. V was cut by 5 bases and J by 2 bases, with 17 bases left in between. There are 15 residues in the CDR3. Using immunoSEQ multiplex PCR, the repertoire was profiled, and TCRdb retains in-frame clones only, with some absent. The sample lists around 160,000 clones, over 75% occurring once. The source of this sequence is a man aged 60-69 years with active or convalescent COVID-19. Input material: peripheral blood. The chain has TRBV29-1 and TRBJ2-3; possibly TRBD2 for D (6 bases). The chain's CDR3 is CSVSSRGLITDTQYF. The DNA of the CDR3 is TGCAGCGTTAGTTCGCGGGGACTTATCACAGATACGCAGTATTTT.